This TCR beta chain was recovered during a study of CXCR3-negative and CXCR3-positive naive CD8 T cells. Study-wide context: The total count of TRB reads reached about 150 million, and each library contributed about 1.5 +/- 0.3 million.

The CDR3 totals 17 residues. CDR1 and CDR2 from the germline V gene are SEHNR and FQNEAQ (reference sequence). Note on this clonotype: Antigen unknown.

Study-wide points: With respect to TRBV-TRBJ usage, naive CXCR3-negative and CXCR3-positive cells were similar; memory differed. For CXCR3-positive naive cells, TRB CDR3s were more hydrophobic than those of CXCR3-negative naive cells.

With UMI labels, 5' RACE was used to prepare the TRB cDNA libraries. For each CDR3 protein, TCRdb gives one entry from its re-call of the 5' RACE reads, without DNA. Reported are 95,000 to 100,000 distinct CDR3 sequences; the ten largest clones contain about 1.1%. The specimen sequenced was naive CXCR3+ CD8+ T cells from blood. Subset specified: CD45RO-CCR7+CD27+CD95- naive CD8+ T cells expressing CXCR3 (TNR3+). The source is a human donor in good health. Some clones in this sample may be carry-over from other donors' samples. The rearrangement links TRBV7-9 to TRBJ2-3; TCRdb names TRBD1, which stays unverified in the absence of DNA. The CDR3 is CASSPRGAGRSTDTQYF. Looking up the rest from reference TRBV7-9 and TRBJ2-3 gives the full variable domain: DTGVSQNPRHKITKRGQNVTFRCDPISEHNRLYWYRQTLGQGPEFLTYFQNEAQLEKSRLLSDRFSAERPKGSFSTLEIQRTEQGDSAMYLCASSPRGAGRSTDTQYFGPGTRLTVL.